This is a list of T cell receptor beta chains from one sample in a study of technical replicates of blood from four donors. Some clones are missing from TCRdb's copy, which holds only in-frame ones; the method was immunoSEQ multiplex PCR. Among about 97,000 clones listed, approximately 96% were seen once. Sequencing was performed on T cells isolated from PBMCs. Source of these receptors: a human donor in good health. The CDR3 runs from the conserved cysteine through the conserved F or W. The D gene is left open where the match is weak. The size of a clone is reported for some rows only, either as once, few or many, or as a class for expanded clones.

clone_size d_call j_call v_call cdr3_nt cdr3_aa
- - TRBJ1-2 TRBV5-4 TGTGCCAGCAGCTCGAGGGGGAGAAGGGTCTATGGCTACACCTTC CASSSRGRRVYGYTF
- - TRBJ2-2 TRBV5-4 TGTGCCAGCAGCCCGACAGGGAACACCGGGGAGCTGTTTTTT CASSPTGNTGELFF
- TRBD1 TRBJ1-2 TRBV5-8 TGTGCCAGCAGCACCCCGACAGGGTCCAGGAACAACTATGGCTACACCTTC CASSTPTGSRNNYGYTF
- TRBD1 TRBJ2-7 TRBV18 TGTGCCAGCTCACCAGACAGGGGTAAGGCTCAGCAGTACTTC CASSPDRGKAQQYF
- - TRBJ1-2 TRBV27 TGTGCCAGCTCCCATGGGAGGTCTGTTTATGGCTACACCTTC CASSHGRSVYGYTF
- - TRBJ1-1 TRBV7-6 TGTGCCAGCAGTATAGATATGAACACTGAAGCTTTCTTT CASSIDMNTEAFF
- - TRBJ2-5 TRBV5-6 TGTGCCAGCAGCTGGACCGGGGGAGCGAAGGAGACCCAGTACTTC CASSWTGGAKETQYF
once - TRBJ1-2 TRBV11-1 TGTGCCAGCACGGGGTCAGGCTATGGCTACACCTTC CASTGSGYGYTF
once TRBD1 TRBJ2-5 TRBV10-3 TGTGCCATAAGAACAGAGAGGGGGACAGGGATAGTGCGCCAGTACTTC CAIRTERGTGIVRQYF
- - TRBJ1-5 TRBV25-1 TGTGCCAGCAGAGCAGGGGTTGGCAATCAGCCCCAGCATTTT CASRAGVGNQPQHF
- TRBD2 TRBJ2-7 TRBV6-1 TGTGCCAGCAGCCCGGGACTAGCGGGGGTTTGGGAGCAGTACTTC CASSPGLAGVWEQYF
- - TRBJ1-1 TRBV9 TGTGCCAGCAGCGTTAGTCTACACACTGAAGCTTTCTTT CASSVSLHTEAFF
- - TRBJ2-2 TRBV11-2 TGTGCCAGCATCAGTCCCGGGGAGCTGTTTTTT CASISPGELFF
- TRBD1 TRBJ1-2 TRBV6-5 TGTGCCAGCAGTTTCTCTACAGGGGGTTTCTATGGCTACACCTTC CASSFSTGGFYGYTF
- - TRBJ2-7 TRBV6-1 TGTGCCAGCAGTGATGGGCGTTACGAGCAGTACTTC CASSDGRYEQYF
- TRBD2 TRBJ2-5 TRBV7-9 TGTGCCAGCAGCCCAGGGCTTAGCGGGAGTCGGGAGACCCAGTACTTC CASSPGLSGSRETQYF
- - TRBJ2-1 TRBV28 TGTGCCAGCAGTTTCGGTCTCCGCAACAATGAGCAGTTCTTC CASSFGLRNNEQFF
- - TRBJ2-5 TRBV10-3 TGTGCCATCAGTGAGCCCACAGTGGGTCAAGAGACCCAGTACTTC CAISEPTVGQETQYF
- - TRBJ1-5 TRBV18 TGTGCCAGCTCACCAATGGAGGGGAATGGCCCCCAGCATTTT CASSPMEGNGPQHF
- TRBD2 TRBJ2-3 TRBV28 TGTGCCAGCAGTTTTGGGCCTAGCGGGAAGACCACAGATACGCAGTATTTT CASSFGPSGKTTDTQYF
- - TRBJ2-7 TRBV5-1 TGCGCCAGCAGCTCCAGGGTGGGGTACGAGCAGTACTTC CASSSRVGYEQYF
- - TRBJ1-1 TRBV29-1 TGCAGCGTTATAAGATACATGAACACTGAAGCTTTCTTT CSVIRYMNTEAFF
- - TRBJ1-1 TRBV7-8 TGTGCCAGCAGCTTAGGTCTTCCGGCCGGGGGCACTGAAGCTTTCTTT CASSLGLPAGGTEAFF
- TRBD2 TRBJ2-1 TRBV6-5 TGTGCCAGCAGGGGACTAGCGGGAGGAGGCAATGAGCAGTTCTTC CASRGLAGGGNEQFF
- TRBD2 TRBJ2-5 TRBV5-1 TGCGCCAGCAGCTTGGTAGCGGGGGAGGAGACCCAGTACTTC CASSLVAGEETQYF
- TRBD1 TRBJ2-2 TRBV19 TGTGCCAGTAGTATAGGTTTCGCCAGGGACAGGGTGGCCGGGGAGCTGTTTTTT CASSIGFARDRVAGELFF
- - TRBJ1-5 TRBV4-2 TGTGCCAGCAGCCAGGAGGCTGGGGGAGGGAATCAGCCCCAGCATTTT CASSQEAGGGNQPQHF
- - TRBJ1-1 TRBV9 TGTGCCAGCAGCGTAGGGGTGGGAGGAGGTCGGGGGAAAGCTTTCTTT CASSVGVGGGRGKAFF
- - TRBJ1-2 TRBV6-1 TGTGCCAGCAGTGAGGTGCTGCGCGGCTATGGCTACACCTTC CASSEVLRGYGYTF
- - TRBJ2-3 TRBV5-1 TGCGCCAGCAGCTTGGAGCCCAGCGGGAGCACAGATACGCAGTATTTT CASSLEPSGSTDTQYF
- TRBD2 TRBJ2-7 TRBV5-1 TGCGCCAGCAGCGTGGGACTAGCGGGCGCCGAGAGGGAGCAGTACTTC CASSVGLAGAEREQYF
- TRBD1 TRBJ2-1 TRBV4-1 TGCGCCAGCAGCCAAGGCAGGGGGCTTAACTACAATGAGCAGTTCTTC CASSQGRGLNYNEQFF
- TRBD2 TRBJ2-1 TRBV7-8 TGTGCCAGCAGCCGTAGCGGGAGCTCCTACAATGAGCAGTTCTTC CASSRSGSSYNEQFF
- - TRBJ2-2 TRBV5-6 TGTGCCTCCGGGACTTCTCACACCGGGGAGCTGTTTTTT CASGTSHTGELFF
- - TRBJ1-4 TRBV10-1 TGCGCCAGCAGTAAAGACAGGCTAAATGAAAAACTGTTTTTT CASSKDRLNEKLFF
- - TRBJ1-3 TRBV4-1 TGCGCCAGCAGCCAAGGTGCAGCGCGATCTGGAAACACCATATATTTT CASSQGAARSGNTIYF
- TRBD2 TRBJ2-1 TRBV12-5 TGTGCTAGTGGTTTGACGGGAGGGATGGGTAATGAGCAGTTCTTC CASGLTGGMGNEQFF
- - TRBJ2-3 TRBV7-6 TGTGCCAGCAGCTTACAGGATACGCAGTATTTT CASSLQDTQYF
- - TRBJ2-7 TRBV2 TGTGCCAGCACCTACGAAGGTAGCGGAAACCAGTACTTC CASTYEGSGNQYF
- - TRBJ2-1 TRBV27 TGTGCCAGCAGGACAGTCTACAATGAGCAGTTCTTC CASRTVYNEQFF
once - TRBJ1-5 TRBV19 TGTGCCAGTAGTTACCCGGGGGGGAATCAGCCCCAGCATTTT CASSYPGGNQPQHF
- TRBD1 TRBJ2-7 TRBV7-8 TGTGCCAGCAGCTTAGCCTCCGGGACAGTGGGCTTGGAGCAGTACTTC CASSLASGTVGLEQYF
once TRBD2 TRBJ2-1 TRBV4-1 TGCGCCAGCAGCCCCGGACTAGCGGGGGATGGGGAGCAGTTCTTC CASSPGLAGDGEQFF
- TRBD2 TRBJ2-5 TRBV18 TGTGCCAGCTCATATACGACTAGCGGGAGGCCGCAAGAGACCCAGTACTTC CASSYTTSGRPQETQYF
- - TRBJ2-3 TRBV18 TGTGCCAGCTCACCACGGTTTGGAGGGCGAGCAGATACGCAGTATTTT CASSPRFGGRADTQYF
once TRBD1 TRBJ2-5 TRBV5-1 TGCGCCAGCAACTGGGACAGCCAAGAGACCCAGTACTTC CASNWDSQETQYF
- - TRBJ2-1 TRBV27 TGTGCCAGCAGCCCCGAGGTGGCGTACAATGAGCAGTTCTTC CASSPEVAYNEQFF
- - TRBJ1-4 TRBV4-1 TGCGCCAGCAGCCAAGAGGCAGTAAATGAAAAACTGTTTTTT CASSQEAVNEKLFF
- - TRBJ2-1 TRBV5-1 TGCGCCAGCAGCTTGGGGCCTCTCGATGAGCAGTTCTTC CASSLGPLDEQFF
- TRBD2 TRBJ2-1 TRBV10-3 TGTGCCATCAGTGTTTCGAGCGGGAGCTACAATGAGCAGTTCTTC CAISVSSGSYNEQFF
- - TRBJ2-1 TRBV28 TGTGCCAGCAGTTTAATGGGCGCCTACGGCACCTACAATGAGCAGTTCTTC CASSLMGAYGTYNEQFF
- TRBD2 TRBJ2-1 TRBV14 TGTGCCAGCAGCCAAGATTGGCTAGCGGGGAATGAGCAGTTCTTC CASSQDWLAGNEQFF